One and the same sample provided the 8 T cell receptor beta chains below, sequenced in a study of regulatory T cells in long-lasting Graves disease. TCR beta libraries were built with iRepertoire HTBI primers and Arm-PCR of CDR3 regions. TCRdb reanalysed the multiplex PCR reads using MiXCR and keeps one entry per CDR3 protein. The sample includes roughly 410,000 distinct CDR3 sequences, 14% to 15% of them seen just once. Sample time point: newly diagnosed GD, antithyroid drugs for less than 3 months. PBMC RNA was the source of the TCR library. A further study also used this sample, focusing on T cells in Graves' hyperthyroidism and ophthalmopathy.

The input for sequencing was peripheral blood mononuclear cells (PBMCs), taken at new diagnosis, from a patient treated with antithyroid drugs. The receptors originated from a woman aged 40 to 50 with Graves disease.

This clonotype was recorded at least ten times. The genes are TRBV12-3 or TRBV12-4 and TRBJ2-1, with TRBD1 matching over 8 bases. The CDR3 spans 15 residues. Unmatched junction bases numbered 6, after V lost 5 bases and J lost 3 bases. The CDR3 protein is CASSTDRGGYNEQFF. The CDR3 nucleotides read TGTGCCAGCAGTACAGACAGGGGAGGCTACAATGAGCAGTTCTTC.

The chain combines TRBV29-1 with TRBJ2-7; TRBD1 aligns across 7 bases. The V and J ends lost 5 bases and 3 bases, in that order; junction bases with no gene match: 7. Germline CDR1 reads SQVTM; CDR2 reads ANQGSEA. This CDR3 spans 13 amino acids. The CDR3 here is CSVSGTADYEQYF. The CDR3 coding sequence is TGCAGCGTTTCCGGGACAGCGGACTACGAGCAGTACTTC.

This clonotype was seen ten or more times. The chain has TRBV30 and TRBJ2-2, with D unclear. The CDR3 has 13 residues. Per germline, CDR1 GTSNPN and CDR2 SVGIG (reference sequence). The V gene lost 0 bases and the J gene lost 5 bases, with 7 bases spanning the gap. CDR3 protein: CAWSVFQTGELFF. Written as DNA, the CDR3 is TGTGCCTGGAGTGTGTTTCAGACCGGGGAGCTGTTTTTT.

This clonotype was found many times. CDR3 amino acids: CASSVAGGREETQYF. In DNA form, the CDR3 reads TGTGCCAGCAGCGTAGCGGGAGGAAGGGAAGAGACCCAGTACTTC. This chain links TRBV9 with TRBJ2-5; 7 nucleotides agree with TRBD2. Trimming cost V 0 bases and J 3 bases; bases outside gene matches: 5. The CDR3 runs to 15 residues. The germline V gene encodes CDR1 SGDLS and CDR2 YYNGEE.

This clonotype was counted ten times or more. The chain carries TRBV30 and TRBJ1-4, with 8 nucleotides matching TRBD1. This CDR3 has 11 amino acids. CDR1 is GTSNPN, CDR2 SVGIG, per germline (reference sequence). V was pared by 1 base and J by 13 bases, with 2 bases of the junction left unmatched. CDR3 DNA sequence: TGTGCCTGGAGTGATGACAGGGGACTGTTTTTT. Amino acid sequence: CAWSDDRGLFF.

This clonotype was recorded at least ten times. The CDR3 DNA follows: TGTGCCAGCAGTTTTTTTGGTGGGATGAACACTGAAGCTTTCTTT. This translates into CASSFFGGMNTEAFF. V is TRBV28 and J is TRBJ1-1; no clear D gene. CDR3 length: 15 amino acids. The V and J ends lost 3 bases and 0 bases respectively, with 11 bases between them. Germline lookup yields CDR1 MDHEN and CDR2 SYDVKM.

This clonotype was found many times. The rearrangement links TRBV20-1 to TRBJ2-5; 11 nucleotides align to TRBD2. Germline V gene sequence: CDR1 DFQATT, CDR2 SNEGSKA (reference sequence). CDR3 length: 14 residues. V shed 3 bases, J shed 3 bases, and the junction held 3 bases outside the gene matches. The CDR3 is CSASRGLAEETQYF. CDR3 sequence (DNA): TGCAGTGCTAGTCGGGGACTAGCGGAAGAGACCCAGTACTTC.

This clonotype was detected many times. The chain is built from TRBV3-1 and TRBJ2-7; D perhaps matches TRBD2 (6 bases). CDR3 size: 14 residues. The V and J ends lost 2 bases and 5 bases respectively, with 13 bases between them. The germline V gene encodes CDR1 LGHDT and CDR2 YNNKEL (reference sequence). The CDR3: CASSQMEGGHEQYF. CDR3 nucleotide sequence: TGTGCCAGCAGCCAAATGGAGGGAGGCCACGAGCAGTACTTC.